This T cell receptor (beta chain) stems from a study of shared clonotypes between healthy human individuals. Produced via immunoSEQ multiplex PCR; TCRdb's table is partial and in-frame only. This table has around 2.1 million clones, 85% to 95% appearing once. About this clone itself: Other DNA sequences within the sample encode an identical CDR3.

Naive-designated CD8 cells lacked CD45RO, were positively enriched for CCR7, and omitted terminally differentiated effector memory CD45RA+ cells. The CDR3 is 15 amino acids. Germline CDR1 and CDR2: MNHEY and SMNVEV (reference sequence). The V and J ends lost 2 bases and 5 bases, in that order; junction bases with no gene match: 4. Source material: naive CD8+ T cells from PBMCs. The rearrangement uses TRBV27 and TRBJ2-2; TRBD2 matches 8 bases. The TCR was taken from a young man in good health. Some clones in this sample may be carry-over from other donors' samples. CDR3 coding DNA: TGTGCCAGCAGTTTACTAGCGGGTATAACCGGGGAGCTGTTTTTT. Its protein product is CASSLLAGITGELFF.